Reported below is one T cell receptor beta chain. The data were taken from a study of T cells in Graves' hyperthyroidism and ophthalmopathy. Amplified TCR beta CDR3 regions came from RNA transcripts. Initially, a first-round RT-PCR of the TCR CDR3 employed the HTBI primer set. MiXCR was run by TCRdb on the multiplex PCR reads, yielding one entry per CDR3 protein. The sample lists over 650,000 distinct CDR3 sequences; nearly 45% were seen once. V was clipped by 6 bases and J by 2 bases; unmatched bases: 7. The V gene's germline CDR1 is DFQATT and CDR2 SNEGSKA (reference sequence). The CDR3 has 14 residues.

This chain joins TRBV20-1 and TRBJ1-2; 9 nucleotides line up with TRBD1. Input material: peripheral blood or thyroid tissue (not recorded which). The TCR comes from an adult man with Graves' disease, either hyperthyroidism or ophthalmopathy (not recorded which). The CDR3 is CSAKPGQGNYGYTF. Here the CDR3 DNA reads TGCAGTGCCAAACCGGGACAGGGCAACTATGGCTACACCTTC.